This T cell receptor (beta chain) was recovered during a study of blood T cell repertoires in COVID-19. Across the study: COVID-19 samples from acute and convalescent phases originated in the United States, Italy and Spain. Nucleic acid was either cDNA or gDNA, and it came from T cells, B-cell-depleted T cells, or PBMCs.

This CDR3 is 15 amino acids long. V lost 5 bases, J lost 7 bases, and 6 bases stayed unmatched. From germline, CDR1 is SEHNR and CDR2 FQNEAQ (reference sequence). Libraries were prepared by immunoSEQ multiplex PCR; TCRdb keeps only in-frame clonotypes and omits some of them. The sample has over 45,000 clones; 91% are singletons. The chain has TRBV7-9 and TRBJ2-1; TRBD2 agrees at 12 bases. The TCR was taken from a human donor in a cohort sampled during active COVID-19. The specimen sequenced was peripheral blood. CDR3 sequence reads: CASSRTSGMGNEQFF. CDR3 coding DNA: TGTGCCAGCAGCCGGACTAGCGGGATGGGGAATGAGCAGTTCTTC.